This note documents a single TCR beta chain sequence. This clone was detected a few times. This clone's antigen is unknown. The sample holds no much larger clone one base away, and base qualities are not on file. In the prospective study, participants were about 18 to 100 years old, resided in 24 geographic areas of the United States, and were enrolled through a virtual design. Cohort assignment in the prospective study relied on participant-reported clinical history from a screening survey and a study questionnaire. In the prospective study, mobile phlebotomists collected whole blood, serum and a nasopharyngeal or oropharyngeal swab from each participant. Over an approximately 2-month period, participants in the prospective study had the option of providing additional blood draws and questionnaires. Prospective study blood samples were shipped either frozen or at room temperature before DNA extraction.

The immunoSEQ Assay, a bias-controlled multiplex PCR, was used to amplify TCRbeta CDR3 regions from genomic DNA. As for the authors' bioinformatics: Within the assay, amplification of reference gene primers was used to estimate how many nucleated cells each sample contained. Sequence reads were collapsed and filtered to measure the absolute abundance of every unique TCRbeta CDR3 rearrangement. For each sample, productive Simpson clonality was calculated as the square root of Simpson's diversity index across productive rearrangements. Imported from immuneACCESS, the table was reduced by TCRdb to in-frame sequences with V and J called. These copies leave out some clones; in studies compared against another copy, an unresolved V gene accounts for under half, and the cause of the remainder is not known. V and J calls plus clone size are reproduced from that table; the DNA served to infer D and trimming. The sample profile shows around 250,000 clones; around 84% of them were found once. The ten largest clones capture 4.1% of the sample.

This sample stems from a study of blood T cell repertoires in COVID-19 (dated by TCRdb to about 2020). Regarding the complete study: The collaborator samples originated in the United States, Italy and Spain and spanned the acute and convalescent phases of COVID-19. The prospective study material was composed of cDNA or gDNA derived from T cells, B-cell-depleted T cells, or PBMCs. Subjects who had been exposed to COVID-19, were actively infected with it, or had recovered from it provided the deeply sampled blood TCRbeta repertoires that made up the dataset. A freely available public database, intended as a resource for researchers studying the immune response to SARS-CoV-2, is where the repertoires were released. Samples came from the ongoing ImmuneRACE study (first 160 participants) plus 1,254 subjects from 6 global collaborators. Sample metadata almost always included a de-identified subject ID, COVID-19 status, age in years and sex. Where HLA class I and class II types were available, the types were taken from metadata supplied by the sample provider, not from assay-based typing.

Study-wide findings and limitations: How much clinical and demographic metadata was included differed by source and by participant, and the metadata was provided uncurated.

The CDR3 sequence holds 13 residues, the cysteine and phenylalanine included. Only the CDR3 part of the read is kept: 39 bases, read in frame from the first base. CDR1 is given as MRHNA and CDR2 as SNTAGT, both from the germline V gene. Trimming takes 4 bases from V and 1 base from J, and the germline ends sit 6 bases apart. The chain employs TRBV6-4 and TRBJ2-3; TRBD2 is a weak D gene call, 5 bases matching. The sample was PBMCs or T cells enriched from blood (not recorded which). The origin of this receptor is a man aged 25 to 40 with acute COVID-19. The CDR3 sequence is CASSGSGTDTQYF. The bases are TGTGCCAGCAGTGGTAGCGGCACAGATACGCAGTATTTT.